This T cell receptor (beta chain) originates from a study of T cells in Graves' hyperthyroidism and ophthalmopathy. Study in general: The authors collected peripheral blood at initial diagnosis, before any treatment. General observations from the study: Also found in blood were most expanded thyroid clonotypes above 0.001.

Authors of the study amplified TCR beta CDR3 regions from RNA transcripts. In the first-round RT-PCR of the TCR CDR3, the HTBI primer set was used. MiXCR was run by TCRdb on the multiplex PCR reads, yielding one entry per CDR3 protein. This table holds 600,000 to 800,000 distinct CDR3 sequences, around a third found once. Diagnostic decisions used clinical symptoms, serum thyroxine and TRAb, thyroid ultrasound and orbital computed tomography. As regards this clonotype: The target antigen is unknown.

CDR1 is MNHEY and CDR2 is SVGAGI in the germline V gene. The CDR3 length is 17 residues. The germline V and J ends were trimmed by 0 bases and 0 bases, with 9 bases remaining between them. The chain is built from TRBV6-5 and TRBJ2-6; no clear D gene. The TCR comes from a middle-aged woman with Graves' hyperthyroidism. The sample was blood. The CDR3 here is CASSYSWRSSGANVLTF. In DNA, the CDR3 is TGTGCCAGCAGTTACTCATGGAGAAGCTCTGGGGCCAACGTCCTGACTTTC.